Listed here are 11 T cell receptor beta chains from one sample, sequenced in a study of OX40 agonist ivuxolimab in advanced cancers. TCRdb's table, derived via immunoSEQ multiplex PCR, lists solely in-frame clones and lacks some. The top ten hold 1.6% of the sample, which has almost 50,000 clones, approximately 79% seen once. Sequencing was performed on CD4+ or CD8+ T cells sorted from blood, taken in a trial of the OX40 agonist ivuxolimab. The receptors originated from an adult with an advanced solid tumor such as melanoma, head and neck, liver or kidney cancer.

The rearrangement links TRBV5-4 to TRBJ2-3; D uncertain. CDR3 length equals 15 residues. Per the germline V gene, CDR1 is SGHNT and CDR2 is YYREEE (reference sequence). The germline V and J ends were trimmed by 4 bases and 0 bases, with 12 bases remaining between them. The CDR3 region is CASSQDTLSTDTQYF. The CDR3 region has the DNA TGTGCCAGCAGCCAAGACACACTTAGCACAGATACGCAGTATTTT.

The chain combines TRBV4-1 with TRBJ1-5; D is possibly TRBD1 (6 bases). The CDR3 totals 15 residues. In germline, CDR1 is MGHRA, CDR2 YSYEKL. V lost 4 bases, J lost 2 bases, and 12 bases lay in between. The CDR3 sequence: CASSPRRGGNQPQHF. In DNA, the CDR3 is TGCGCCAGCAGCCCGCGGAGGGGGGGCAATCAGCCCCAGCATTTT.

The genes are TRBV2 and TRBJ2-5, with 11 bases fitting TRBD1. The V and J ends lost 8 bases and 6 bases, in that order; junction bases with no gene match: 8. The CDR3 sequence is 14 residues long. CDR1 is SNHLY, CDR2 FYNNEI, per germline. As DNA, the CDR3 is TGTGCCAGCCTCTCGGGACAGGGGGAGCAGACCCAGTACTTC. Translation: CASLSGQGEQTQYF.

V usage is TRBV2 and J usage is TRBJ2-7; TRBD2 matches at 15 bases. The CDR3 extends over 15 amino acids. V gave up 4 bases and J gave up 7 bases; unmatched junction bases: 5. Germline-derived CDR1 and CDR2 are SNHLY and FYNNEI. This chain's CDR3 is CASSVGLAGGGEQYF. DNA for the CDR3: TGTGCCAGCAGTGTGGGACTAGCGGGAGGAGGTGAGCAGTACTTC.

This chain connects TRBV7-2 to TRBJ2-7, with a tentative D call TRBD2 (6 bases). Per germline, CDR1 SGHTA and CDR2 FQGNSA. The CDR3 runs 16 residues. Trimming pared 5 bases from V and 2 bases from J, leaving 19 bases between. The CDR3 DNA follows: TGTGCCAGCAGCCCCGAGGGGTCGACGGGGGCCTACGAGCAGTACTTC. Translating gives CASSPEGSTGAYEQYF. The entire variable domain, with the rest obtained from reference TRBV7-2 and TRBJ2-7, is as follows: GAGVSQSPSNKVTEKGKDVELRCDPISGHTALYWYRQSLGQGLEFLIYFQGNSAPDKSGLPSDRFSAERTGGSVSTLTIQRTQQEDSAVYLCASSPEGSTGAYEQYFGPGTRLTVT.

V usage is TRBV9 and J usage is TRBJ1-3; 7 bases are a match to TRBD1. The CDR3 has 15 residues. After removal of 2 bases from V and 4 bases from J, the junction contained 6 bases not matched to a gene. From germline, CDR1 is SGDLS and CDR2 YYNGEE. The CDR3 spells CASSVLSGGGNTIYF. The CDR3, as DNA: TGTGCCAGCAGCGTTCTTTCAGGGGGGGGAAACACCATATATTTT.

This chain connects TRBV5-1 to TRBJ2-2; no definite D call. Per germline, CDR1 SGHRS and CDR2 YFSETQ. The CDR3 consists of 14 residues. Trimming removed 3 bases from V and 4 bases from J, with 10 bases in between. CDR3 nucleotides: TGCGCCAGCAGCTCCGCCGGATCCACCGGGGAGCTGTTTTTT. This codes for CASSSAGSTGELFF.

This chain connects TRBV11-2 to TRBJ2-4; D is possibly TRBD1 or TRBD2 (6 bases each). V was trimmed by 4 bases and J by 0 bases, leaving 19 bases between them. CDR3 size: 18 residues. Germline-derived CDR1 and CDR2 are SGHAT and FQNNGV. The CDR3 protein is CASSSLKGGLLAKNIQYF. The CDR3 DNA sequence: TGTGCCAGCAGCTCTCTAAAGGGGGGCTTATTAGCCAAAAACATTCAGTACTTC.

V gene TRBV7-2 combines with J gene TRBJ2-5, with 9 bases identical to TRBD1. Germline CDR1 SGHTA, CDR2 FQGNSA. Trimming at V came to 6 bases and at J to 5 bases, leaving 10 bases not matched to a gene. The CDR3 length is 15 residues. The CDR3 is CASRENRGHGETQYF. The DNA of the CDR3 is TGTGCCAGCAGAGAAAACAGGGGGCATGGGGAGACCCAGTACTTC.

This chain uses TRBV7-3 with TRBJ2-1; D might be TRBD2 (5 bases). CDR3 size: 16 residues. From germline, CDR1 is SGHTA and CDR2 FQGTGA. Between the trimmed V and J ends, which lost 1 base and 10 bases, there was a span of 20 bases. CDR3 amino acids: CASSLIASGSLGEQFF. DNA for the CDR3: TGTGCCAGCAGCTTAATTGCCAGCGGATCTCTCGGGGAGCAGTTCTTC.

The V call is TRBV7-2, the J call TRBJ1-2, with a possible D match to TRBD1 (5 bases). The CDR3 length is 14 residues. The V and J ends lost 1 base and 6 bases respectively, with 12 bases between them. Germline V gene lookup returns CDR1 SGHTA and CDR2 FQGNSA. CDR3 in amino acids: CASSLGGRSDGYTF. The CDR3, as DNA: TGTGCCAGCAGCTTAGGGGGCAGAAGCGATGGCTACACCTTC.